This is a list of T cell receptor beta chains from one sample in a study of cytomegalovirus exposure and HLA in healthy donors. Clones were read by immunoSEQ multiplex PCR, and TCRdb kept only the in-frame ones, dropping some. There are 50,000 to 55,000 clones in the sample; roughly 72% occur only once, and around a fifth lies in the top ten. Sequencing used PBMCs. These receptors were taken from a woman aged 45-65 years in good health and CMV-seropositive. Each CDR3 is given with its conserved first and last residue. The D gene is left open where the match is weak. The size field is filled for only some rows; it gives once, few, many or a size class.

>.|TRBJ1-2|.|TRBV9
CASSVPGGHGYTF
TGTGCCAGCAGCGTTCCTGGTGGGCATGGCTACACCTTC
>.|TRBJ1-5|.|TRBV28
CASSFRRWNQPQHF
TGTGCCAGCAGTTTCCGCAGATGGAATCAGCCCCAGCATTTT
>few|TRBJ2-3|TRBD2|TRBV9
CASSVVDGEGHTQYF
TGTGCCAGCAGCGTAGTAGACGGGGAGGGACATACGCAGTATTTT
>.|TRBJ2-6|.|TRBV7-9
CASSGLSGANVLTF
TGTGCCAGCTCCGGGTTATCTGGGGCCAACGTCCTGACTTTC
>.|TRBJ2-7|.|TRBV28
CASRLGPGSAKEQYF
TGTGCCAGCAGACTCGGGCCGGGGTCGGCGAAAGAGCAGTACTTC
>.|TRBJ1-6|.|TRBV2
CASSYYEGYNSPLHF
TGTGCCAGCAGTTATTACGAGGGATATAATTCACCCCTCCACTTT
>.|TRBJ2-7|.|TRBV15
CATSRVRAYEQYF
TGTGCCACCAGCAGAGTCAGGGCCTACGAGCAGTACTTC
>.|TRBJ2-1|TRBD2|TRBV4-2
CASSQSLAEDNEQFF
TGTGCCAGCAGCCAAAGCCTAGCGGAAGACAATGAGCAGTTCTTC
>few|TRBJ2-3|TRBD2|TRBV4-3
CASSQDDPSGGALTDTQYF
TGCGCCAGCAGCCAAGATGACCCTAGCGGGGGGGCGCTTACAGATACGCAGTATTTT
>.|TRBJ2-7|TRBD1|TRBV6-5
CASSLDRASDEQYF
TGTGCCAGCAGTCTAGACAGGGCTTCGGACGAGCAGTACTTC
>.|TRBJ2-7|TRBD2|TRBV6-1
CASRPGLAGTYEQYF
TGTGCCAGCAGACCGGGACTAGCGGGGACATACGAGCAGTACTTC
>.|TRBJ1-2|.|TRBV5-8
CASSLFSSYGYTF
TGTGCCAGCAGCTTGTTCAGTTCCTATGGCTACACCTTC
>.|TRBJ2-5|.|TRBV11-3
CASSLGGKQRYQETQYF
TGTGCCAGCAGCTTAGGTGGGAAACAGCGGTATCAAGAGACCCAGTACTTC
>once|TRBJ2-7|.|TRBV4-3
CASSQARDYEQYF
TGCGCCAGCAGCCAAGCCAGGGACTACGAGCAGTACTTC
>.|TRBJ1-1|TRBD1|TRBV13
CASSLGDRGLTEAFF
TGTGCCAGCAGCTTAGGAGACAGGGGCCTCACTGAAGCTTTCTTT
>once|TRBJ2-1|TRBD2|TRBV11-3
CASSPSGVAYNEQFF
TGTGCCAGCAGTCCCAGCGGGGTTGCCTACAATGAGCAGTTCTTC
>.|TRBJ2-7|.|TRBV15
CATSLYEQYF
TGTGCCACCAGCCTCTACGAGCAGTACTTC
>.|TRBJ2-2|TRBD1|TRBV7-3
CASSLYGDSRTGELFF
TGTGCCAGCAGCTTATATGGGGACAGCAGAACCGGGGAGCTGTTTTTT
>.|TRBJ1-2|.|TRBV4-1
CASSQDRGGNYGYTF
TGCGCCAGCAGCCAAGATCGTGGGGGGAACTATGGCTACACCTTC
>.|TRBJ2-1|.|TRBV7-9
CASSPPYLEQFF
TGTGCCAGCAGCCCTCCCTACCTGGAGCAGTTCTTC
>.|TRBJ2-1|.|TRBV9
CASSEQGSYNEQFF
TGTGCCAGCAGCGAACAGGGATCCTACAATGAGCAGTTCTTC
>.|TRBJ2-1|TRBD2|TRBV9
CASSASPGVGGGLNEQFF
TGTGCCAGCAGCGCCTCCCCCGGGGTCGGGGGGGGCCTCAATGAGCAGTTCTTC
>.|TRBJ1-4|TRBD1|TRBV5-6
CASSWGTGTNNEKLFF
TGTGCCAGCAGCTGGGGGACAGGGACCAATAATGAAAAACTGTTTTTT
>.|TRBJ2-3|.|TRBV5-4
CASSPEYRAAPDTQYF
TGTGCCAGCAGCCCGGAATACAGGGCTGCACCAGATACGCAGTATTTT
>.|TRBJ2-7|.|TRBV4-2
CASSHLGLSEQYF
TGTGCCAGCAGCCACCTGGGGCTTTCCGAGCAGTACTTC
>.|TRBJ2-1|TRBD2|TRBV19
CASTDQTSGLNEQFF
TGTGCCAGTACCGATCAGACTAGCGGGCTGAATGAGCAGTTCTTC
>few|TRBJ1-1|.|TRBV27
CASSAGVSEAFF
TGTGCCAGCTCAGCAGGGGTATCTGAAGCTTTCTTT
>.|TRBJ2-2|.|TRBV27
CASSLNRGNTGELFF
TGTGCCAGCAGTTTAAACCGGGGGAACACCGGGGAGCTGTTTTTT
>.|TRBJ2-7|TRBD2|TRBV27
CASSRTSGTGEQYF
TGTGCCAGCAGTCGAACTAGCGGGACGGGGGAGCAGTACTTC
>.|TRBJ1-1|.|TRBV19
CASRVSWARIKNTEAFF
TGTGCCAGCCGCGTCTCTTGGGCGCGCATTAAGAACACTGAAGCTTTCTTT
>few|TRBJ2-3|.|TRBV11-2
CASSLGYSGADTQYF
TGTGCCAGCAGCTTAGGCTACTCAGGCGCAGATACGCAGTATTTT
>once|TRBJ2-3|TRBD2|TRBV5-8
CASSYQPTNQPGGIRDTQYF
TGTGCCAGCAGTTACCAGCCGACTAATCAACCGGGGGGTATTCGAGATACGCAGTATTTT